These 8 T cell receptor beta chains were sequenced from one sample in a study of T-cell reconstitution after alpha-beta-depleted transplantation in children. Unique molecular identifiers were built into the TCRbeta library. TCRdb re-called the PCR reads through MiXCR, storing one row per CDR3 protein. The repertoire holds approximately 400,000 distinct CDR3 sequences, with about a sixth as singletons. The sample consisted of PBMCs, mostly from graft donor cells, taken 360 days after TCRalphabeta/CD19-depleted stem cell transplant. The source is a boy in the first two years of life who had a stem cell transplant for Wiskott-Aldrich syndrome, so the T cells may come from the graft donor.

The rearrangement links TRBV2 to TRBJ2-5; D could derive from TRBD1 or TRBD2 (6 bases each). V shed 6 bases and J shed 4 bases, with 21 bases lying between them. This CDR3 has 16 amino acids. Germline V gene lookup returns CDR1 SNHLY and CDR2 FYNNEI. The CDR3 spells CASSRILRGRGETQYF. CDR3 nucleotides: TGTGCCAGCAGCCGGATTTTACGGGGGCGGGGAGAGACCCAGTACTTC.

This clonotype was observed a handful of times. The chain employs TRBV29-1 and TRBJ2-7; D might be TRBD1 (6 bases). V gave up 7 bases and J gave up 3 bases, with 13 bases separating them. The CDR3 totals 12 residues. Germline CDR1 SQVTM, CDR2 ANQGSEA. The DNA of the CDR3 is TGCAGCGCTGCAGGGGATTTCTACGAGCAGTACTTC. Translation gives CSAAGDFYEQYF.

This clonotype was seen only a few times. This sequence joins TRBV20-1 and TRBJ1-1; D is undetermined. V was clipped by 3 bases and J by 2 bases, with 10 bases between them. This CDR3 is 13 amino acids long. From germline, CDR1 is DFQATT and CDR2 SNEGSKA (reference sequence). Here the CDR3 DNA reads TGCAGTGCTAGGACCGCTCTTAACACTGAAGCTTTCTTT. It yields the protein CSARTALNTEAFF.

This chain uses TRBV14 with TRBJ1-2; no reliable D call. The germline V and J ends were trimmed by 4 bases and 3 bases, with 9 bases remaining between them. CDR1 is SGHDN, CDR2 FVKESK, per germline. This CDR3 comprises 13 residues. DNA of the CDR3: TGTGCCAGCAGCCCGGACGGACACTATGGCTACACCTTC. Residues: CASSPDGHYGYTF.

The CDR3 DNA sequence: TGTGCCAGCAGTACTAGCGGGAGAGGCACAGATACGCAGTATTTT. The encoded protein is CASSTSGRGTDTQYF. The rearrangement links TRBV7-2 to TRBJ2-3; TRBD2 matches 11 bases. The CDR3 is 15 residues long. Losses at the gene ends were 6 bases for V and 1 base for J; bases not matched to a gene: 3. CDR1 and CDR2 (germline): SGHTA, FQGNSA.

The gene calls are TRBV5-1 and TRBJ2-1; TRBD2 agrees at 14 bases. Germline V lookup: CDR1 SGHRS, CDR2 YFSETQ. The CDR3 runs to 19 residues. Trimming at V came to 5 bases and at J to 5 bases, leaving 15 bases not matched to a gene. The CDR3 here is CASRWTSGRLALGDNEQFF. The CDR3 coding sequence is TGCGCCAGCAGGTGGACTAGCGGGAGGTTGGCCCTTGGGGACAATGAGCAGTTCTTC.

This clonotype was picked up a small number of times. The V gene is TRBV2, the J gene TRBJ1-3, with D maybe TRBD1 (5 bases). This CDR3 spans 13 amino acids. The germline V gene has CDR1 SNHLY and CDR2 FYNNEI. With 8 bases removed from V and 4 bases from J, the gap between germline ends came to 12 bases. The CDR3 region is CASLTGPGNTIYF. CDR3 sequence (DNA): TGTGCCAGCTTAACAGGCCCCGGAAACACCATATATTTT.

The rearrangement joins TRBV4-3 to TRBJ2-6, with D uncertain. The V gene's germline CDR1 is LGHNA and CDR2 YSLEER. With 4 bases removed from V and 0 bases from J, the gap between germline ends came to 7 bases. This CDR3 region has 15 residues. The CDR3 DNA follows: TGCGCCAGCAGCCCCCAGCTCTCTGGGGCCAACGTCCTGACTTTC. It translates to CASSPQLSGANVLTF.